Each of the 18 T cell receptor beta chains below was sequenced from the same sample in a study of blood T cell repertoires in COVID-19. Measured with immunoSEQ multiplex PCR; TCRdb has only the in-frame clones, and not every one. This sample has over 300,000 clones, with about nine tenths found just once. The source material was PBMCs or T cells enriched from blood (not recorded which). Receptors were obtained from a woman aged 40 to 55 who had recovered from COVID-19.

This clone is a singleton in its sample. The rearrangement uses TRBV18 and TRBJ2-2; D is possibly TRBD2 (6 bases). Looked up from germline, CDR1 is KGHSH and CDR2 is LQKENI. The CDR3 totals 16 residues. Trimming cost V 3 bases and J 2 bases, with 13 bases left between them. As DNA, the CDR3 is TGTGCCAGCTCACCTCGGGGTAGCGGAAACACCGGGGAGCTGTTTTTT. Translating gives CASSPRGSGNTGELFF.

V gene TRBV7-3 combines with J gene TRBJ2-1; D unresolved. Germline CDR1 SGHTA, CDR2 FQGTGA. Trimming cost V 6 bases and J 9 bases, with 9 bases left between them. This CDR3 has 11 amino acids. The CDR3 loop is CASSFGGEQFF. In DNA, the CDR3 is TGTGCCAGCAGTTTCGGCGGTGAGCAGTTCTTC.

The chain has TRBV7-3 and TRBJ2-1; the D gene is possibly TRBD2 (6 bases). CDR1 and CDR2 from the germline V gene are SGHTA and FQGTGA. V lost 3 bases, J lost 6 bases, and 15 bases lay in between. This CDR3 has 15 amino acids. The CDR3 DNA reads as TGTGCCAGCAGCTTCGAGGAGGGCCCCTCCAATGAGCAGTTCTTC. Its translation is CASSFEEGPSNEQFF.

This clone was picked up one time. This chain joins TRBV3-1 (or the pseudogene TRBV3-2) and TRBJ2-1; D is unclear. CDR1 is LGHDT and CDR2 is YNNKEL in the germline V gene (reference sequence). The length of the CDR3 is 16 residues. The ends were cut back, 0 bases at V and 4 bases at J, with 13 bases in the middle. Here the CDR3 DNA reads TGTGCCAGCAGCCAAGATCTCAACACCAATTACAATGAGCAGTTCTTC. It is translated as CASSQDLNTNYNEQFF.

This CDR3 reads CASTTDKNTEAFF. CDR3 nucleotide sequence: TGTGCCAGCACCACCGACAAGAACACTGAAGCTTTCTTT. This chain links TRBV5-6 with TRBJ1-1; D unclear. The CDR3 spans 13 residues. Trimming shortened V by 6 bases and J by 1 base, and 10 bases separated the two germline ends. Germline CDR1 reads SGHDT; CDR2 reads YYEEEE.

The chain uses TRBV7-6 and TRBJ2-1, with 11 nucleotides matching TRBD1. CDR1 SGHVS and CDR2 FNYEAQ come from the germline V gene. V shed 5 bases and J 2 bases; nucleotides not matched to a gene: 5. The CDR3 has 16 residues. The CDR3 bases are TGTGCCAGCAGCACCCGGACAGGGGGCCCCTACAATGAGCAGTTCTTC. Its translation is CASSTRTGGPYNEQFF.

V and J are TRBV5-6 and TRBJ1-2, with 10 bases that match TRBD1. The J segment lost 1 base and the V segment lost 5 bases, leaving 5 bases of the junction unmatched. The CDR3 is 15 amino acids. From germline, CDR1 is SGHDT and CDR2 YYEEEE. CDR3 loop: CASSSDRGRNYGYTF. The CDR3 region has the DNA TGTGCCAGCAGTTCCGACAGGGGGCGTAACTATGGCTACACCTTC.

The chain recombines TRBV5-6 with TRBJ1-1; 7 bases line up with TRBD1. Germline values: CDR1 SGHDT, CDR2 YYEEEE. V shed 4 bases and J 4 bases; nucleotides not matched to a gene: 4. The CDR3 length is 13 residues. CDR3 bases: TGTGCCAGCAGCGCCGGGACAGTCACTGAAGCTTTCTTT. Amino acids: CASSAGTVTEAFF.

The chain is built from TRBV6-1 and TRBJ1-5, with D possibly matching TRBD1 (5 bases). The CDR3 extends over 15 amino acids. Germline assignment: CDR1 MNHNS and CDR2 SASEGT. Trimming removed 3 bases at V and 2 bases at J, with 11 bases between. CDR3 amino acids: CASSDPSGGNQPQHF. The CDR3 DNA reads TGTGCCAGCAGTGACCCCTCGGGGGGCAATCAGCCCCAGCATTTT.

The V gene is TRBV3-1 (or the pseudogene TRBV3-2), the J gene TRBJ1-5; D perhaps matches TRBD1 (5 bases). The V gene lost 4 bases and the J gene lost 2 bases, with 12 bases spanning the gap. Germline V gives CDR1 LGHDT, CDR2 YNNKEL (reference sequence). This CDR3 has 15 residues. CDR3 DNA: TGTGCCAGCAGCCGGAAGGCGGGGGGCAATCAGCCCCAGCATTTT. Protein: CASSRKAGGNQPQHF.

The chain carries TRBV24-1 and TRBJ2-4; D is perhaps TRBD2 (5 bases). The germline V gene has CDR1 KGHDR and CDR2 SFDVKD. Trimming took off 3 bases at V and 2 bases at J, with 10 bases between the two ends. This CDR3 is built from 15 residues. This chain's CDR3 is CATSDPRDPKNIQYF. CDR3 DNA sequence: TGTGCCACCAGTGATCCCCGGGATCCCAAAAACATTCAGTACTTC.

The V gene is TRBV6-1, the J gene TRBJ1-2, with a possible D match to TRBD1 (5 bases). CDR3 length: 15 residues. Trimming took off 2 bases at V and 3 bases at J, with 13 bases between the two ends. CDR1 and CDR2 (germline): MNHNS, SASEGT. CDR3 residues: CASSERGFLDYGYTF. Here the CDR3 DNA reads TGTGCCAGCAGTGAACGGGGGTTTCTGGACTATGGCTACACCTTC.

About this clone itself: Other DNA variants within this sample encode the same CDR3. The chain has TRBV18 and TRBJ1-1, with TRBD1 as a possible D gene (6 bases). Germline CDR1 is KGHSH and CDR2 is LQKENI. The CDR3 runs to 13 residues. Trimming shortened V by 3 bases and J by 1 base, and 6 bases separated the two germline ends. The CDR3 loop is CASSPGQNTEAFF. The CDR3 DNA sequence: TGTGCCAGCTCACCGGGACAGAACACTGAAGCTTTCTTT.

The chain joins TRBV6-1 to TRBJ1-2, with a possible D match to TRBD1 (5 bases). Germline values: CDR1 MNHNS, CDR2 SASEGT. Trimming took off 3 bases at V and 0 bases at J, with 8 bases between the two ends. The CDR3 loop spans 14 amino acids. CDR3 sequence: CASSERTTNYGYTF. For the CDR3, the DNA is TGTGCCAGCAGTGAGCGGACAACTAACTATGGCTACACCTTC.

The V gene is TRBV7-9, the J gene TRBJ2-5; 7 bases fit TRBD1. The germline V gene has CDR1 SEHNR and CDR2 FQNEAQ (reference sequence). This CDR3 has 16 residues. Trimming cost V 3 bases and J 5 bases; bases outside gene matches: 12. CDR3 protein: CASSLGLRQGVETQYF. The DNA for the CDR3 is TGTGCCAGCAGCTTGGGCCTTAGACAGGGCGTGGAGACCCAGTACTTC. Full variable domain (remainder filled in from reference TRBV7-9 and TRBJ2-5): DTGVSQNPRHKITKRGQNVTFRCDPISEHNRLYWYRQTLGQGPEFLTYFQNEAQLEKSRLLSDRFSAERPKGSFSTLEIQRTEQGDSAMYLCASSLGLRQGVETQYFGPGTRLLVL.

The gene calls are TRBV15 and TRBJ2-7; 7 nucleotides line up with TRBD1. Germline V lookup: CDR1 LNHNV, CDR2 YYDKDF (reference sequence). The CDR3 runs to 14 residues. The trim removed 1 base at V and 6 bases at J, leaving 6 bases unmatched. The CDR3 DNA reads TGTGCCACCAGCAGAGCCCCCAACAGGGGCGAGCAGTACTTC. As protein: CATSRAPNRGEQYF.

This chain uses TRBV6-2 or TRBV6-3 with TRBJ1-1; D may be TRBD1 (5 bases). Germline-derived CDR1 and CDR2 are MNHEY and SVGEGT. This CDR3 is built from 15 residues. Deletions cut 2 bases from V and 1 base from J, with 11 bases between. The CDR3 reads CASSYGRGENTEAFF. CDR3 bases: TGTGCCAGCAGTTACGGGCGGGGCGAGAACACTGAAGCTTTCTTT.

In DNA, the CDR3 is TGTGCCAGCAGAGGAGGACAGGCGGCTAATGAAAAACTGTTTTTT. It encodes CASRGGQAANEKLFF. The gene calls are TRBV2 and TRBJ1-4; 7 nucleotides align to TRBD1. The ends lost 6 bases at V and 3 bases at J; junction bases unmatched: 7. The V gene's germline CDR1 is SNHLY and CDR2 FYNNEI. This CDR3 spans 15 amino acids.